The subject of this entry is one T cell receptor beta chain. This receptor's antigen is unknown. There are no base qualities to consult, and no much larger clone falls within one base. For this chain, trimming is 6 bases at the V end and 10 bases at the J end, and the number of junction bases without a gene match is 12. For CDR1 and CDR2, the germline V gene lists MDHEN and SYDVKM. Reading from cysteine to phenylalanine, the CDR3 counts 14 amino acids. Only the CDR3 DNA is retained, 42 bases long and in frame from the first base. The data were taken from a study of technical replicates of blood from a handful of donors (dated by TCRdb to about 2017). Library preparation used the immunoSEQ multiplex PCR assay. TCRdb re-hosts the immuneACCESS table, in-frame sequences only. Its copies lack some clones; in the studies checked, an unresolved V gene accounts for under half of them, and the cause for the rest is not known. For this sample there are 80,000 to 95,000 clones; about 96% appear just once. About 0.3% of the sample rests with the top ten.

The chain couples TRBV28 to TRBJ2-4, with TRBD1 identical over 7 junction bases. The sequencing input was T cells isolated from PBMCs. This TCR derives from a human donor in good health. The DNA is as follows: TGTGCCAGCAGACGTGATCCGGGACAGAGGATTCAGTACTTC. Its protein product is CASRRDPGQRIQYF.